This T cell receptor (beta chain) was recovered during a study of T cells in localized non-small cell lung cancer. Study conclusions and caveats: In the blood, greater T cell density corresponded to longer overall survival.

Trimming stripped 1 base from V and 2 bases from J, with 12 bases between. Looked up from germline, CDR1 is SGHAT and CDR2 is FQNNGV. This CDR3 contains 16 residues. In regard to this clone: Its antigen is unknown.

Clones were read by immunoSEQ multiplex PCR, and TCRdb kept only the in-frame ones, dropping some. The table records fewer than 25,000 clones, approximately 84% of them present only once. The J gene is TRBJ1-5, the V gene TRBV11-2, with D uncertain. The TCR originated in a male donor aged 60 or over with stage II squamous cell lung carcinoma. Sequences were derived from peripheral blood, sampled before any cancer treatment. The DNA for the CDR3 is TGTGCCAGCAGCTTAGGGACCCACGGGGGCAATCAGCCCCAGCATTTT. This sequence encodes CASSLGTHGGNQPQHF.